This T cell receptor (beta chain) was sequenced during a study of monozygotic twins with cystic fibrosis. As to this clone: Antigen unknown.

Trimming took 2 bases from V and 2 from J, leaving 13 bases between them. CDR1 is GTSNPN and CDR2 is SVGIG in the germline V gene (reference sequence). This CDR3 spans 15 amino acids. General study findings and limits: Co-twins had the most similar V usage for 13 of 16 pairs, J for 8. Clonality was generally low (median approximately 0.0088), higher in the most severe patients.

TCRdb keeps only in-frame clones here, not all; method: immunoSEQ multiplex PCR. The repertoire includes 25,000 to 30,000 clones, about 82% of them detected once, and roughly 0.85% sits in the top ten. Material for sequencing was blood. This TCR derives from a girl aged 2 to 10 with cystic fibrosis. The chain recombines TRBV30 with TRBJ1-5, with D perhaps matching TRBD1 (5 bases). Here the CDR3 DNA reads TGTGCCTGGAGTCTGGGGGGATCCGGCAATCAGCCCCAGCATTTT. Translation gives CAWSLGGSGNQPQHF.